The 2 T cell receptor beta chains presented below share a single source sample, sequenced in a study of CD8+ T cells in alopecia areata. Extracted from the samples, RNA was reverse transcribed into cDNA to serve as the sequencing template. Here immunoSEQ multiplex PCR was the method, and the copy in TCRdb shows in-frame clones only, minus some. The top ten clones hold about 3.2% of a sample with 100,000 to 120,000 clones, 50% to 65% of them seen once. Treatment here: oral pan-JAK inhibitor, 5-10 mg twice daily. The sample here was CD4+ T cells sorted from blood, taken at week 24, from a patient treated with tofacitinib. Source of these receptors: a human donor with alopecia areata.

V is TRBV7-9 and J is TRBJ2-5; the match to TRBD1 covers 8 bases. Germline CDR1 and CDR2: SEHNR and FQNEAQ (reference sequence). This CDR3 has 16 residues. After removal of 2 bases from V and 2 bases from J, the junction contained 7 bases not matched to a gene. The chain's CDR3 is CASSLPGTGLQETQYF. The CDR3 bases are TGTGCCAGCAGCTTACCCGGGACAGGATTACAAGAGACCCAGTACTTC. Combining the CDR3 with reference TRBV7-9 and TRBJ2-5 gives the whole variable domain DTGVSQNPRHKITKRGQNVTFRCDPISEHNRLYWYRQTLGQGPEFLTYFQNEAQLEKSRLLSDRFSAERPKGSFSTLEIQRTEQGDSAMYLCASSLPGTGLQETQYFGPGTRLLVL.

The CDR3 DNA sequence: TGTGCCAGCAGTTATCACTCTGGGGCCAACGTCCTGACTTTC. Translating gives CASSYHSGANVLTF. The rearrangement joins TRBV6-5 to TRBJ2-6, with D hard to call. This CDR3 spans 14 amino acids. Germline assignment: CDR1 MNHEY and CDR2 SVGAGI. Trimming removed 3 bases at V and 0 bases at J, with 3 bases between.